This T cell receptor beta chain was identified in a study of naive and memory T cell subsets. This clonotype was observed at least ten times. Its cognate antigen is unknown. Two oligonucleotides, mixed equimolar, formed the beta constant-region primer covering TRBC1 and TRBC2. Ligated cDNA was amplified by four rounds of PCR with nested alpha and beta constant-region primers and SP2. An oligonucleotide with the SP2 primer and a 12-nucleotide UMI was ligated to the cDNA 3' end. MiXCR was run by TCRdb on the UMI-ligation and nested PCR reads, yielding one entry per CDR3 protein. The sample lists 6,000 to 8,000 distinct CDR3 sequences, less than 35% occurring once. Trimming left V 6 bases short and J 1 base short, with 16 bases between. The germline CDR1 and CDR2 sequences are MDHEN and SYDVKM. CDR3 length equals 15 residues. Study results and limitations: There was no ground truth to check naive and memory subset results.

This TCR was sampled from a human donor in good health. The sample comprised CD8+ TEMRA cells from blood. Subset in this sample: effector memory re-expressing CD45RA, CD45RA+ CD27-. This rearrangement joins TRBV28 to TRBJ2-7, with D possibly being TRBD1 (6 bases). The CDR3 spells CASSDIRDTSYEQYF. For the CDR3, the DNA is TGTGCCAGCAGCGATATCCGGGACACTTCCTACGAGCAGTACTTC.